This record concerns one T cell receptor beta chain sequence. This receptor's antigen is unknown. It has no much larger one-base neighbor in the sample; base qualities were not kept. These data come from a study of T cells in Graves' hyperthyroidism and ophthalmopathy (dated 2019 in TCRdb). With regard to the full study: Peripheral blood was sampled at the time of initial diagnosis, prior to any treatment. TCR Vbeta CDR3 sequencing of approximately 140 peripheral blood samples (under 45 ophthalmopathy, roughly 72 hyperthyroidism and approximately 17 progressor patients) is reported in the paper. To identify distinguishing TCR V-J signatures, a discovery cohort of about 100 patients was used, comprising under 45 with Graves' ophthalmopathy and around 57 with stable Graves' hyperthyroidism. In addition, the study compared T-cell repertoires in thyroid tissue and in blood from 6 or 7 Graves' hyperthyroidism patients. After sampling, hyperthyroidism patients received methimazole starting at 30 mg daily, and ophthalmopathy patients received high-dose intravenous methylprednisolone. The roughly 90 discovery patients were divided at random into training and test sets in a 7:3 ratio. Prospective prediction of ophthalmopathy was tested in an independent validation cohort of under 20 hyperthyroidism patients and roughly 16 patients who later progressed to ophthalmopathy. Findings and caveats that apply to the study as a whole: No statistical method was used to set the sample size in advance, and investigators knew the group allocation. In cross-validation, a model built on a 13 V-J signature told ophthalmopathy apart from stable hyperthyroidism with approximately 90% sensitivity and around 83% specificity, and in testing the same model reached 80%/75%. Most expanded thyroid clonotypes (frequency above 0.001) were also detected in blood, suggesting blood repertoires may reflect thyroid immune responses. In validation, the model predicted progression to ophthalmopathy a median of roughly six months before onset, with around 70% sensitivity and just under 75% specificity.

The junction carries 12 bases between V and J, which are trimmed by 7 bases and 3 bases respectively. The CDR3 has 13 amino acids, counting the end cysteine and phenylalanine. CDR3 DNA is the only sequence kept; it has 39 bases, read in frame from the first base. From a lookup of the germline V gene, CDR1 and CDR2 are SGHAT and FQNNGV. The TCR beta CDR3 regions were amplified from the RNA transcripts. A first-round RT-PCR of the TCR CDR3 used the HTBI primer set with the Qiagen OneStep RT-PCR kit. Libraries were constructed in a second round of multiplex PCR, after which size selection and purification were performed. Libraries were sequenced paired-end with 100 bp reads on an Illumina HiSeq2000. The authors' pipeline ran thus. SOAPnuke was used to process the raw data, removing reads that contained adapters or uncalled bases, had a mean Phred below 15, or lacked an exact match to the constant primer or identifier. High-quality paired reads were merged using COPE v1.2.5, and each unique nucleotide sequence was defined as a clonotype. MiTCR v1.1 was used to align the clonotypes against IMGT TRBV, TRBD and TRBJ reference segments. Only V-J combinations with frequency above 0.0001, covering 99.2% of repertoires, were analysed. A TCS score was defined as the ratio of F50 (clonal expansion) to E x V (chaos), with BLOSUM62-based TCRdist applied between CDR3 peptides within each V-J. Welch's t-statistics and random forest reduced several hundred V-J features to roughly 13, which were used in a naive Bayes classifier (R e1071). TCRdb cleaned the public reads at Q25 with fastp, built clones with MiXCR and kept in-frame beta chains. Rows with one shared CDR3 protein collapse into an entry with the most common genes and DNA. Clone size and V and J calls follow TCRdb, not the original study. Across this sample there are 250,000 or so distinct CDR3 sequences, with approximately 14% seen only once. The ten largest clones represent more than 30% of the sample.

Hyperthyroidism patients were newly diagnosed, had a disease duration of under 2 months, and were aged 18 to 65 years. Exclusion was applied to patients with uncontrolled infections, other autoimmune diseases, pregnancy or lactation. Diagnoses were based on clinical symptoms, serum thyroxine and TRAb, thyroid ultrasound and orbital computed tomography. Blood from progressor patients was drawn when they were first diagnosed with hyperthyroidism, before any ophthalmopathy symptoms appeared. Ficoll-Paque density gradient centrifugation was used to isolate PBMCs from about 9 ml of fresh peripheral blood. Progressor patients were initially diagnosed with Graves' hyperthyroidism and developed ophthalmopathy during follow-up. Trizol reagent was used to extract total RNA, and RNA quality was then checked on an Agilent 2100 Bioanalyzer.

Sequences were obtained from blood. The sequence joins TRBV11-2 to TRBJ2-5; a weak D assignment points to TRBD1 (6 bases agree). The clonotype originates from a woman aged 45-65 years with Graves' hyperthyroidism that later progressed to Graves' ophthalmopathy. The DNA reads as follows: TGTGCCAGCATTCCTGGGGGCGAAGAGACCCAGTACTTC. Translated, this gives CASIPGGEETQYF. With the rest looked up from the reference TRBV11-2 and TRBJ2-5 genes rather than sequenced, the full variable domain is EAGVAQSPRYKIIEKRQSVAFWCNPISGHATLYWYQQILGQGPKLLIQFQNNGVVDDSQLPKDRFSAERLKGVDSTLKIQPAKLEDSAVYLCASIPGGEETQYFGPGTRLLVL.